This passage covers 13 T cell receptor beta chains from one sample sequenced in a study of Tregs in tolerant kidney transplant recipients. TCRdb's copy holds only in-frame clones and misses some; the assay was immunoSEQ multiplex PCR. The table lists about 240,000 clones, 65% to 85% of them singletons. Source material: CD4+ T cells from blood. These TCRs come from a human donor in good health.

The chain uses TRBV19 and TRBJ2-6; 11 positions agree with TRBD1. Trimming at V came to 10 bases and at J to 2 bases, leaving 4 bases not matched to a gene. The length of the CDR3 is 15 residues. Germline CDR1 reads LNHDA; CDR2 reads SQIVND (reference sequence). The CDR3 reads CATWDRGTGANVLTF. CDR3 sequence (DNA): TGTGCCACTTGGGACAGGGGGACTGGGGCCAACGTCCTGACTTTC.

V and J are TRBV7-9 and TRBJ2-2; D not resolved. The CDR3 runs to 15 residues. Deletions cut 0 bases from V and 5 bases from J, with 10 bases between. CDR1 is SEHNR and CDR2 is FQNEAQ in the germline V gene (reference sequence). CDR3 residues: CASSLAISSTGELFF. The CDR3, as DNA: TGTGCCAGCAGCTTAGCGATCTCAAGTACCGGGGAGCTGTTTTTT.

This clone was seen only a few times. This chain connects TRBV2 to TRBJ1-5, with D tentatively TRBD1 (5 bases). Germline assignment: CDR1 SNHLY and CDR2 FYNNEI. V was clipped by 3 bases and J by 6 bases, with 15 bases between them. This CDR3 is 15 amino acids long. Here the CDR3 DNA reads TGTGCCAGCAGTGATGGAGGGGCCGGGGCTCAGCCCCAGCATTTT. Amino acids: CASSDGGAGAQPQHF. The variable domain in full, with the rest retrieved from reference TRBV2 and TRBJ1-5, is EPEVTQTPSHQVTQMGQEVILRCVPISNHLYFYWYRQILGQKVEFLVSFYNNEISEKSEIFDDQFSVERPDGSNFTLKIRSTKLEDSAMYFCASSDGGAGAQPQHFGDGTRLSIL.

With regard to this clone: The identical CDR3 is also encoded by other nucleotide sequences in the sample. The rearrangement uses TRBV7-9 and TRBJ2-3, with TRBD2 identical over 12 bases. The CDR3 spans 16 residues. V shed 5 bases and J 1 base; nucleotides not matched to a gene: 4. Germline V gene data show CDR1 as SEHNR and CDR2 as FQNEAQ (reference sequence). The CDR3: CASSLGTSGRTDTQYF. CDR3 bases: TGTGCCAGCAGCCTCGGGACTAGCGGGCGCACAGATACGCAGTATTTT.

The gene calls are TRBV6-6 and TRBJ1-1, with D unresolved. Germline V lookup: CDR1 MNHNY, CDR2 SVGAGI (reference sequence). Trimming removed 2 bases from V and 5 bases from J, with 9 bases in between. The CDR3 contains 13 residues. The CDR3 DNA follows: TGTGCCAGCAGTTACAGGGTAGAGACTGAAGCTTTCTTT. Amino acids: CASSYRVETEAFF.

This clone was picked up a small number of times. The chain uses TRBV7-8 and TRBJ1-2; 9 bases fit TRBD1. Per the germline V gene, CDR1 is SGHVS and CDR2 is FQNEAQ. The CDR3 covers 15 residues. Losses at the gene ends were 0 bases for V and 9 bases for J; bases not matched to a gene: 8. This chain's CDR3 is CASSLADRGGMSYTF. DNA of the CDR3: TGTGCCAGCAGCTTAGCAGACAGGGGGGGCATGAGCTACACCTTC.

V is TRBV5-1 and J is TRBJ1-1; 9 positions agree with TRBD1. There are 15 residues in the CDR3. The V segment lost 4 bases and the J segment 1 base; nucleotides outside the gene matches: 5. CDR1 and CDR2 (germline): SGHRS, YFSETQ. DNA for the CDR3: TGCGCCAGCAGCCAGGGGACAGGGCGGAACACTGAAGCTTTCTTT. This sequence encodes CASSQGTGRNTEAFF.

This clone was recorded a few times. In nucleotides, the CDR3 is TGTGCCAGCAGTGACAGAGGAGGTATTCGGCCCCAGCATTTT. As protein: CASSDRGGIRPQHF. V gene TRBV6-1 combines with J gene TRBJ1-5, with D unresolved. Deletions cut 3 bases from V and 9 bases from J, with 15 bases between. The germline V gene has CDR1 MNHNS and CDR2 SASEGT. The CDR3 is 14 amino acids.

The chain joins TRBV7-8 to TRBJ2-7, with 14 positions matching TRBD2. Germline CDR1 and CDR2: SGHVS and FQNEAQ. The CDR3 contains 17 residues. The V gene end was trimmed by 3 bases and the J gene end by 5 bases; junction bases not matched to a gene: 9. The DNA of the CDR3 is TGTGCCAGCAGCTTGCTACCCGGACTAGCGGGAGGTAACGAGCAGTACTTC. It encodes CASSLLPGLAGGNEQYF.

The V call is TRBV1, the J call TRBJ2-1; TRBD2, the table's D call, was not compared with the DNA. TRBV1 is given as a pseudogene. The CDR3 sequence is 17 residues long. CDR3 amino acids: CTSSGASGIHRYNEQFF. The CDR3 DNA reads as TGCACCAGCAGCGGGGCTAGCGGGATTCACCGCTACAATGAGCAGTTCTTC.

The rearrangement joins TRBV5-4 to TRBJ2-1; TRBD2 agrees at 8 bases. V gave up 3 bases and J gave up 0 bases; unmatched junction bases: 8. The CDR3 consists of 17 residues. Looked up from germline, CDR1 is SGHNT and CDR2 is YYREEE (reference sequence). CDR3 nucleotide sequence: TGTGCCAGCAGCTCGCTACAGCGGGGGAGCTCCTACAATGAGCAGTTCTTC. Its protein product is CASSSLQRGSSYNEQFF. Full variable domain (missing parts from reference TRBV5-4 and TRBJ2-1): ETGVTQSPTHLIKTRGQQVTLRCSSQSGHNTVSWYQQALGQGPQFIFQYYREEENGRGNFPPRFSGLQFPNYSSELNVNALELDDSALYLCASSSLQRGSSYNEQFFGPGTRLTVL.

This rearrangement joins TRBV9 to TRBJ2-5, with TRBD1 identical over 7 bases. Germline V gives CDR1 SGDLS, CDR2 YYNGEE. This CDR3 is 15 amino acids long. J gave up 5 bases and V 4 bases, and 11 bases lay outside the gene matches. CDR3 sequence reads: CASSSRTTGWETQYF. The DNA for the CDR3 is TGTGCCAGCAGCTCGCGGACGACAGGGTGGGAGACCCAGTACTTC.

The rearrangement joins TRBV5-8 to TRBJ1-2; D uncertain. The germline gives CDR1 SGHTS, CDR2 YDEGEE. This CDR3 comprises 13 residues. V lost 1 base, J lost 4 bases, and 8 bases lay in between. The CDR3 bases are TGTGCCAGCAGCTTGACAGATCTCTATGGCTACACCTTC. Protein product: CASSLTDLYGYTF. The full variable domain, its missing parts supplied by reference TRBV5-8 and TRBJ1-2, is EAGVTQSPTHLIKTRGQQATLRCSPISGHTSVYWYQQALGLGLQFLLWYDEGEERNRGNFPPRFSGRQFPNYSSELNVNALELEDSALYLCASSLTDLYGYTFGSGTRLTVV.